This note documents a single T cell receptor beta chain sequence. This record belongs to a study of blood T cell repertoires in COVID-19. On the study more broadly: Acute-phase and convalescent COVID-19 samples originated in the United States, Italy and Spain. T cells, B-cell-depleted T cells, or PBMCs provided the cDNA or gDNA that served as material.

CDR1 MNHEY and CDR2 SVGEGT come from the germline V gene. This CDR3 region has 16 residues. The V and J ends lost 6 bases and 0 bases respectively, with 15 bases between them. Methods used by the authors: Scientists estimated how many nucleated cells there were by amplifying reference gene primers. Here immunoSEQ multiplex PCR was the method, and the copy in TCRdb shows in-frame clones only, minus some. V, J and clone size are those of that table, while D and trimming were read from the DNA. The profile shows roughly 130,000 clones, around 80% of them singletons. The rearrangement links TRBV6-2 or TRBV6-3 to TRBJ1-5, with D possibly matching TRBD1 (6 bases). The sequenced material came from peripheral blood. The sequence came from a man aged 65 to 79 with acute or convalescent COVID-19. The CDR3 loop reads CASSPRTVYSNQPQHF. The CDR3, as DNA: TGTGCCAGCAGCCCTAGGACAGTTTATAGCAATCAGCCCCAGCATTTT.